The 23 T cell receptor beta chains below come from one sample, sequenced in a study of monozygotic twins with inflammatory bowel disease. TCRdb derives one entry per CDR3 protein from the 5' RACE reads, leaving out DNA. The sample table includes some 210,000 distinct CDR3 sequences. The material sequenced was blood. The source is a human donor with ulcerative colitis or Crohn's disease, or a healthy co-twin of an affected twin (not recorded which).

The rearrangement uses TRBV6-4 and TRBJ2-7; TCRdb returns TRBD2, unconfirmable since there is no DNA. This CDR3 region has 20 residues. Germline V gene data show CDR1 as MRHNA and CDR2 as SNTAGT. The CDR3 sequence is CASSLEASGTSGGLDYEQYF.

This chain connects TRBV4-1 to TRBJ1-2. CDR1 is MGHRA and CDR2 is YSYEKL in the germline V gene. The CDR3 has 11 amino acids. The CDR3 loop is CASSQDGGYTF.

The chain combines TRBV3-1 with TRBJ2-1; TCRdb picks TRBD2, but there is no DNA to check that call. The CDR3 extends over 18 amino acids. Germline assignment: CDR1 LGHDT and CDR2 YNNKEL (reference sequence). The CDR3 spells CASSQDLGTSGGALEQFF.

This CDR3 reads CASRGTGEETQYF. V and J are TRBV5-1 and TRBJ2-5; TCRdb selects TRBD1, and the lack of DNA leaves this call unchecked. Germline CDR1 and CDR2: SGHRS and YFSETQ. The CDR3 is 13 amino acids.

The chain couples TRBV18 to TRBJ2-3; as DNA is missing, the TRBD1 call by TCRdb cannot be tested. CDR1 and CDR2 from the germline V gene are KGHSH and LQKENI. CDR3 length: 15 amino acids. This chain's CDR3 is CASSTYTGLADTQYF.

The V call is TRBV20-1, the J call TRBJ2-1; without DNA, the TCRdb call of TRBD1 cannot be checked. The CDR3 consists of 15 residues. Germline V CDR1 and CDR2: DFQATT, SNEGSKA (reference sequence). CDR3 residues: CSASGGLRSYNEQFF.

The V call is TRBV12-3 or TRBV12-4, the J call TRBJ1-5; the TRBD1 assignment by TCRdb is unverifiable without DNA. The CDR3 extends over 15 amino acids. The chain's CDR3 is CASSPRGRTGRPQHF.

The V call is TRBV12-3 or TRBV12-4, the J call TRBJ1-1; TCRdb selects TRBD1, and the lack of DNA leaves this call unchecked. The CDR3 is 14 residues long. The CDR3 region is CASRSQGSGTEAFF.

Here the CDR3 reads CASSRPLVTGEQFF. This chain uses TRBV9 with TRBJ2-1; TCRdb's D call, TRBD1, is unchecked because there is no DNA. This CDR3 comprises 14 residues. The germline V gene has CDR1 SGDLS and CDR2 YYNGEE.

The rearrangement uses TRBV3-1 and TRBJ2-7. The CDR3 extends over 14 amino acids. Germline CDR1 LGHDT, CDR2 YNNKEL (reference sequence). The CDR3 here is CASARTEMSYEQYF.

The rearrangement uses TRBV12-3 or TRBV12-4 and TRBJ2-4; the D call of TRBD2 rests on TCRdb alone, since no DNA is present to check it. This CDR3 is 12 amino acids long. This chain's CDR3 is CASSLQGLLRYF.

The chain carries TRBV6-5 and TRBJ2-7; TCRdb picks TRBD1, but there is no DNA to check that call. Germline lookup yields CDR1 MNHEY and CDR2 SVGAGI. The CDR3 spans 15 residues. The CDR3 sequence: CASSYGTGVGNEQYF.

The chain employs TRBV5-1 and TRBJ2-4; the TCRdb call, TRBD2, lacks DNA for checking. Germline values: CDR1 SGHRS, CDR2 YFSETQ. The CDR3 consists of 18 residues. The CDR3 reads CASSLGSGGSVSKNIQYF.

The rearrangement joins TRBV12-3 or TRBV12-4 to TRBJ2-3; lacking DNA, the TRBD2 call made by TCRdb goes unchecked. The CDR3 spans 14 residues. The chain's CDR3 is CASSLRAVTDTQYF.

The genes are TRBV6-4 and TRBJ2-7. The CDR3 sequence is 11 residues long. The V gene's germline CDR1 is MRHNA and CDR2 SNTAGT. The CDR3 here is CASSDGYEQYF.

This chain uses TRBV5-1 with TRBJ2-6. CDR1 is SGHRS, CDR2 YFSETQ, per germline. The CDR3 extends over 14 amino acids. CDR3 in amino acids: CASSYMSGANVLTF.

The chain carries TRBV12-3 or TRBV12-4 and TRBJ1-5. CDR3 length: 15 amino acids. The CDR3 sequence: CASSFFSGNNQPQHF.

The chain recombines TRBV4-1 with TRBJ2-3; no DNA is available, so the TRBD2 call from TCRdb remains unchecked. The length of the CDR3 is 16 residues. The germline CDR1 and CDR2 sequences are MGHRA and YSYEKL. The chain's CDR3 is CASSPSGLAGTDTQYF.

The chain combines TRBV20-1 with TRBJ1-5; TCRdb picks TRBD1, but there is no DNA to check that call. This CDR3 is built from 15 residues. The germline gives CDR1 DFQATT, CDR2 SNEGSKA (reference sequence). The chain's CDR3 is CSAITGAASNQPQHF.

The CDR3 reads CASSLELAGRRETQYF. This chain joins TRBV5-1 and TRBJ2-5; the D call from TCRdb, TRBD2, cannot be confirmed without DNA. This CDR3 contains 16 residues. CDR1 SGHRS and CDR2 YFSETQ come from the germline V gene.

The chain joins TRBV29-1 to TRBJ1-2; as DNA is missing, the TRBD1 call by TCRdb cannot be tested. Germline values: CDR1 SQVTM, CDR2 ANQGSEA. The length of the CDR3 is 13 residues. CDR3 sequence reads: CSVEEYREWGYTF.

This rearrangement joins TRBV5-4 to TRBJ1-5; TCRdb's D call, TRBD1, is unchecked because there is no DNA. In germline, CDR1 is SGHNT, CDR2 YYREEE (reference sequence). CDR3 length equals 13 residues. CDR3 amino acids: CASSQDRVQPQHF.

The V call is TRBV5-1, the J call TRBJ2-2. The CDR3 totals 16 residues. Germline V gene lookup returns CDR1 SGHRS and CDR2 YFSETQ. The CDR3 spells CASSLETPSNTGELFF.